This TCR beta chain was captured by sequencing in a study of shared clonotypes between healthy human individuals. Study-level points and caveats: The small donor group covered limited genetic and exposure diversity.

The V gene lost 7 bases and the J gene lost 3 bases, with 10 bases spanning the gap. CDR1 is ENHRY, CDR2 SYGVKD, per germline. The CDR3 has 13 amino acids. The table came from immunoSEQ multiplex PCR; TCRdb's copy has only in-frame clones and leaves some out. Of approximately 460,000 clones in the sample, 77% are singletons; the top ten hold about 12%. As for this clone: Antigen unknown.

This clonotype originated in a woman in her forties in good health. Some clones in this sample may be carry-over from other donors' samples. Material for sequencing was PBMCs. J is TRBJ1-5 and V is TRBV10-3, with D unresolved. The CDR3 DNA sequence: TGTGCCATCACGGGAGAAGCCAATCAGCCCCAGCATTTT. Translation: CAITGEANQPQHF.